This TCR beta chain was recorded in a study of cytomegalovirus exposure and HLA in healthy donors. Whole-study findings and limits: The authors later found most CMV-associated TCR beta chains appeared HLA-restricted. There were several of the most significant clusters that appeared linked to common viral pathogens in a later analysis. Analysis performed later found more than 15,000 TCR beta sequences associated with HLA alleles at 0.05 false discovery rate.

Concerning this clone: Its target is not known.

This PCR relied on a set of 60 Vbeta primers and 13 Jbeta primers. Sequencing was performed with immunoSEQ multiplex PCR; in TCRdb, only in-frame clones are kept and a portion is missing. The sample records roughly 150,000 clones, around 80% being singletons. Germline-derived CDR1 and CDR2 are SGHAT and FQNNGV. V was clipped by 4 bases and J by 4 bases; unmatched bases: 7. The CDR3 is 15 amino acids. The receptor was derived from a woman aged 40 to 55 in good health and CMV-seronegative. The chain links TRBV11-2 to TRBJ2-7, with 10 bases identical to TRBD1. The sample consisted of PBMCs. CDR3 amino acids: CASSSGTGVIYEQYF. DNA of the CDR3: TGTGCCAGCAGCTCCGGGACAGGGGTGATATACGAGCAGTACTTC.